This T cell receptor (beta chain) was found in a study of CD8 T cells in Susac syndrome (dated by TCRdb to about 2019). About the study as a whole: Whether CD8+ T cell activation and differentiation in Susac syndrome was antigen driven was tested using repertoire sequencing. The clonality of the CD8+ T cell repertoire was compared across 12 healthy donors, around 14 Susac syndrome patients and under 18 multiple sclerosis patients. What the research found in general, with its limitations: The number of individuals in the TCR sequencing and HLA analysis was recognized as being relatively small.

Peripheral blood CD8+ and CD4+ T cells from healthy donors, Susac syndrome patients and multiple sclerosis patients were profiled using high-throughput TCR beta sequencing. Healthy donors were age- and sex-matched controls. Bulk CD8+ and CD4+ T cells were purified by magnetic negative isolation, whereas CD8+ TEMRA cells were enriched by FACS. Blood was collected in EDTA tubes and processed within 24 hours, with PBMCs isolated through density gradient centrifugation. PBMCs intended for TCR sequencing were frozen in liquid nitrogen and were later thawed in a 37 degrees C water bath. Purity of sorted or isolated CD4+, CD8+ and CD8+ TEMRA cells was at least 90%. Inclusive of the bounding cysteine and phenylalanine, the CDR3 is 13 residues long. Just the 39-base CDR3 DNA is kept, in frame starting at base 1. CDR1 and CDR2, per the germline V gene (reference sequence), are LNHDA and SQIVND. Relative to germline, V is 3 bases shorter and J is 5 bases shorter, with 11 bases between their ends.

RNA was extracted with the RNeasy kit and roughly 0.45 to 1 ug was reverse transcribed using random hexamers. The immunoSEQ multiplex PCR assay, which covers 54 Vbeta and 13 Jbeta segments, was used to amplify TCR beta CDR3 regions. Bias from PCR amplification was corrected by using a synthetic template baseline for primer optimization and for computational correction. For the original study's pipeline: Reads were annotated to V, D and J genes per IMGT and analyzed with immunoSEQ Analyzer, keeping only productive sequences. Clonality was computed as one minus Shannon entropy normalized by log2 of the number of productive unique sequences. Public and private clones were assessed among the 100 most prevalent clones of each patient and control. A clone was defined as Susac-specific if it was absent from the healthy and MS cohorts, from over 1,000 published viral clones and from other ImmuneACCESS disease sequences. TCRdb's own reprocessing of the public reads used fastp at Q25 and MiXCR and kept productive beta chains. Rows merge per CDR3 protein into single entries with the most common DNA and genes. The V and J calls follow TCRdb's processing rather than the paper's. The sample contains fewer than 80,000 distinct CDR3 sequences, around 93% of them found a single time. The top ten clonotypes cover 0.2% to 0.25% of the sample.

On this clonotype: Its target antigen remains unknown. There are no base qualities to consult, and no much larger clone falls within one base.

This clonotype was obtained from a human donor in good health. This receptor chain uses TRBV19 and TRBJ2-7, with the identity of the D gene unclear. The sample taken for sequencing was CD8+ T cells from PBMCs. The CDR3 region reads CASSISGIDEQYF. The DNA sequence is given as TGTGCCAGTAGTATTTCTGGGATCGACGAGCAGTACTTC. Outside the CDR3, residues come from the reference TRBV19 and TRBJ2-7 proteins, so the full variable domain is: DGGITQSPKYLFRKEGQNVTLSCEQNLNHDAMYWYRQDPGQGLRLIYYSQIVNDFQKGDIAEGYSVSREKKESFPLTVTSAQKNPTAFYLCASSISGIDEQYFGPGTRLTVT.